The 32 T cell receptor beta chains below all came from one sample that was sequenced in a study of breast tumors, draining lymph nodes, adjacent tissues. MiXCR was run by TCRdb on the multiplex PCR reads, yielding one entry per CDR3 protein. This sample carries some 140,000 distinct CDR3 sequences, approximately 20% of them seen once, and the ten largest clones take around 2.6%. Axillary draining lymph nodes of breast cancer patients supplied the node samples. Sequenced sample: axillary lymph node tissue. The source is a female donor with breast cancer. Some clones in this sample may be carry-over from other donors' samples.

J is TRBJ2-7 and V is TRBV25-1; 7 bases are a match to TRBD2. The CDR3 covers 14 residues. Trimming removed 4 bases from V and 6 bases from J; junction bases left unmatched: 9. Germline CDR1 and CDR2: MGHDK and SYGVNS. The CDR3 spells CASSVGGGTPEQYF. As DNA, the CDR3 is TGTGCCAGCAGTGTCGGGGGAGGGACCCCCGAGCAGTACTTC.

In this sample, this clonotype turned up a few times. The chain links TRBV7-9 to TRBJ2-6; perhaps TRBD1 as D (5 bases). CDR1 and CDR2 from the germline V gene are SEHNR and FQNEAQ (reference sequence). V gave up 2 bases and J gave up 4 bases, with 9 bases separating them. This CDR3 comprises 15 residues. The CDR3 DNA reads as TGTGCCAGCAGCTTATTTGGGGCCGGGGCCAACGTCCTGACTTTC. This translates into CASSLFGAGANVLTF.

This rearrangement joins TRBV11-2 to TRBJ2-4, with D hard to call. This CDR3 is built from 11 residues. Germline V gene data show CDR1 as SGHAT and CDR2 as FQNNGV. Trimming stripped 2 bases from V and 7 bases from J, with 3 bases between. Written as DNA, the CDR3 is TGTGCCAGCAGCTTAAATAACATTCAGTACTTC. It specifies CASSLNNIQYF.

For this clonotype: With a much larger clone just one base away, this may be a read error. The conserved final phenylalanine or tryptophan is absent from the CDR3, which likely points to a read error. This rearrangement joins TRBV2 to TRBJ1-2, with a possible D match to TRBD1 (6 bases). Trimming pared 8 bases from V and 0 bases from J, leaving 10 bases between. Germline loops: CDR1 SNHLY, CDR2 FYNNEI. The CDR3 extends over 13 amino acids. The CDR3 nucleotides read TGTGCCAGCCAGGACAGCGCTAACTATGGCTACACCCTC. The encoded protein is CASQDSANYGYTL.

This clonotype came up once. Just one base apart from a much larger clone, this may be a read error. The rearrangement joins TRBV20-1 to TRBJ2-1; the D gene is possibly TRBD2 (6 bases). Looked up from germline, CDR1 is DFQATT and CDR2 is SNEGSKA (reference sequence). The CDR3 is made up of 14 amino acids. V was cut by 3 bases and J by 5 bases, with 14 bases left in between. CDR3 loop: CSASGSGTHNEQFF. The CDR3 nucleotides read TGCAGTGCTAGCGGTAGCGGAACCCACAATGAGCAGTTCTTC.

This clonotype was counted a single time. A read error may be the cause here, since a much bigger clone is one base away. The DNA for the CDR3 is TGTGCCAGCAGCAGTACTCAATACGAGCAGTACTTC. Protein: CASSSTQYEQYF. The chain uses TRBV6-2 or TRBV6-3 and TRBJ2-7; D is unclear. CDR1 and CDR2 from the germline V gene are MNHEY and SVGEGT. V gave up 6 bases and J gave up 4 bases, with 10 bases separating them. This CDR3 has 12 amino acids.

A note on this clonotype: A clone one base away is much larger, so this may be a read error. The chain is built from TRBV12-3 or TRBV12-4 and TRBJ2-5; 7 bases align to TRBD1. There are 16 residues in the CDR3. The CDR3 DNA sequence: TGTGCCAGCAGCCTCCTCGCTGACAGGGTGGGAGAGACCCAGTGCTTC. Translated, it gives CASSLLADRVGETQCF.

The table lists this clonotype with a few counts. The genes are TRBV18 and TRBJ2-3; D gene unclear. The V end lost 9 bases, the J end lost 1 base, and 17 bases lay between the germline ends. The CDR3 runs to 15 residues. Germline-derived CDR1 and CDR2 are KGHSH and LQKENI. The CDR3 sequence is CARVTISSRTDTQYF. The CDR3 nucleotides are TGTGCCAGGGTGACAATCTCCTCCCGCACAGATACGCAGTATTTT. Together with reference TRBV18 and TRBJ2-3, the CDR3 gives the full variable domain: NAGVMQNPRHLVRRRGQEARLRCSPMKGHSHVYWYRQLPEEGLKFMVYLQKENIIDESGMPKERFSAEFPKEGPSILRIQQVVRGDSAAYFCARVTISSRTDTQYFGPGTRLTVL.

This clonotype has at least ten counts. V usage is TRBV2 and J usage is TRBJ1-2, with TRBD1 matching 8 bases. The CDR3 is 14 amino acids. CDR1 and CDR2 from the germline V gene are SNHLY and FYNNEI. V was pared by 6 bases and J by 3 bases, with 6 bases of the junction left unmatched. CDR3 DNA sequence: TGTGCCAGCAGGTACGGACAGGGAGACTATGGCTACACCTTC. Its translation is CASRYGQGDYGYTF.

This clonotype was detected many times. This chain joins TRBV9 and TRBJ2-2; 7 bases are shared with TRBD1. Trimming at V came to 0 bases and at J to 6 bases, leaving 8 bases not matched to a gene. The CDR3 is 16 amino acids. In germline, CDR1 is SGDLS, CDR2 YYNGEE. The CDR3 DNA reads TGTGCCAGCAGCGTAGATGGAAGGGGGCCACCCGGGGAGCTGTTTTTT. Amino acid sequence: CASSVDGRGPPGELFF.

Many counts were recorded for this clonotype. V and J are TRBV13 and TRBJ2-3; D is ambiguous. Trimming pared 5 bases from V and 1 base from J, leaving 16 bases between. Germline CDR1 reads PRHDT; CDR2 reads FYEKMQ (reference sequence). The CDR3 is 16 residues long. CDR3: CASSLRNRFGTDTQYF. The CDR3 DNA reads TGTGCCAGCAGCCTGCGGAACCGCTTCGGCACAGATACGCAGTATTTT.

This clonotype was observed many times. The chain joins TRBV5-1 to TRBJ2-3; 7 nucleotides agree with TRBD1. This CDR3 contains 14 residues. The junction had 5 bases not matched to a gene; V was cut back by 6 bases and J by 1 base. Germline CDR1 reads SGHRS; CDR2 reads YFSETQ. CDR3 coding DNA: TGCGCCAGCACCCGGACAGGTGGCACAGATACGCAGTATTTT. As protein: CASTRTGGTDTQYF.

This clonotype was detected a few times. The chain recombines TRBV28 with TRBJ2-7; 8 nucleotides match TRBD2. The J segment lost 1 base and the V segment lost 4 bases, leaving 6 bases of the junction unmatched. The CDR3 is 15 residues long. In germline, CDR1 is MDHEN, CDR2 SYDVKM. DNA for the CDR3: TGTGCCAGCAGTTCCGCCGGGGGGGTGTCCTACGAGCAGTACTTC. This encodes CASSSAGGVSYEQYF.

Points on this clonotype: Given a much more abundant clone one base away, this may be a read error. CDR3: CASNYQDSMSYEQYF. The CDR3, as DNA: TGTGCCAGCAACTACCAGGACAGTATGTCCTACGAGCAGTACTTC. This sequence joins TRBV2 and TRBJ2-7, with D possibly TRBD1 on 6 matching bases. This CDR3 has 15 amino acids. The V gene's germline CDR1 is SNHLY and CDR2 FYNNEI. V dropped 7 bases and J dropped 1 base, with 17 bases sitting between them.

The sample holds many counts of this clonotype. The genes are TRBV18 and TRBJ2-7; D gene unclear. The length of the CDR3 is 16 residues. The germline V gene encodes CDR1 KGHSH and CDR2 LQKENI. The ends were cut back, 2 bases at V and 3 bases at J, with 17 bases in the middle. CDR3 nucleotide sequence: TGTGCCAGCTCACCAAAGAGAGCCATGGGCCTCTACGAGCAGTACTTC. The encoded protein is CASSPKRAMGLYEQYF.

Note on this clonotype: A much larger clone lies a single base off, so this may be a read error. V usage is TRBV29-1 and J usage is TRBJ1-5, with D unclear. V was pared by 6 bases and J by 9 bases, with 18 bases between. CDR1 SQVTM and CDR2 ANQGSEA come from the germline V gene. The CDR3 length is 13 residues. Here the CDR3 reads CSVRHGRRRPQHF. The CDR3 DNA is TGCAGCGTGCGACACGGCCGGAGGCGGCCCCAGCATTTT.

This clonotype was counted once. The gene calls are TRBV28 and TRBJ1-2; D is unresolved. Germline V gives CDR1 MDHEN, CDR2 SYDVKM. The CDR3 contains 16 residues. V was clipped by 5 bases and J by 6 bases, with 22 bases between them. The CDR3 region is CASSAYTGGPTNGYTF. The CDR3 DNA follows: TGTGCCAGCAGTGCCTATACGGGAGGGCCGACCAATGGCTACACCTTC.

This clonotype has more than one count but fewer than ten. This sequence joins TRBV5-6 and TRBJ1-5; D remains ambiguous. Germline assignment: CDR1 SGHDT and CDR2 YYEEEE. Deletions cut 5 bases from V and 1 base from J, with 10 bases between. The CDR3 totals 14 residues. In nucleotides, the CDR3 is TGTGCCAGCAGAAGGGCCGGAAGCAATCAGCCCCAGCATTTT. Encoded protein: CASRRAGSNQPQHF.

This clonotype was picked up many times. The rearrangement uses TRBV29-1 and TRBJ1-4, with TRBD1 as a possible D gene (5 bases). V dropped 4 bases and J dropped 6 bases, with 18 bases sitting between them. This CDR3 is built from 15 residues. CDR1 and CDR2 (germline): SQVTM, ANQGSEA. The CDR3 nucleotides are TGCAGCGTTGTTGGAGTTCCGGGGGAGGATGAAAAACTGTTTTTT. As protein: CSVVGVPGEDEKLFF.

In its sample, this clonotype was seen many times. The V call is TRBV19, the J call TRBJ2-3, with a weak D call TRBD2 (5 bases). This CDR3 comprises 13 residues. The germline V and J ends were trimmed by 3 bases and 8 bases, with 12 bases remaining between them. The germline gives CDR1 LNHDA, CDR2 SQIVND (reference sequence). In nucleotides, the CDR3 is TGTGCCAGTAGTATCGAGGGCAGGTTTACGCAGTATTTT. This codes for CASSIEGRFTQYF.

This clonotype was detected a few times. This sequence joins TRBV20-1 and TRBJ2-5; 8 nucleotides align to TRBD1. The CDR3 sequence is 16 residues long. Germline CDR1 is DFQATT and CDR2 is SNEGSKA (reference sequence). The V and J ends lost 6 bases and 3 bases, in that order; junction bases with no gene match: 15. The CDR3 sequence: CSAGGQVGPGKETQYF. Written as DNA, the CDR3 is TGCAGTGCGGGGGGACAGGTTGGGCCGGGTAAAGAGACCCAGTACTTC.

Ten or more counts support this clonotype. The V gene is TRBV7-9, the J gene TRBJ2-7; D is uncertain. The germline V and J ends were trimmed by 6 bases and 3 bases, with 15 bases remaining between them. The CDR3 is 14 amino acids. Germline assignment: CDR1 SEHNR and CDR2 FQNEAQ (reference sequence). CDR3 sequence reads: CASSSSARDYEQYF. CDR3 bases: TGTGCCAGCAGTTCCTCCGCTAGGGACTACGAGCAGTACTTC.

This clonotype was detected many times. The chain uses TRBV11-2 and TRBJ2-3; D not resolved. Germline V gives CDR1 SGHAT, CDR2 FQNNGV. This CDR3 is 14 amino acids long. V gave up 9 bases and J gave up 2 bases, with 15 bases separating them. The CDR3 sequence: CASTLVGPTDTQYF. CDR3 in DNA: TGTGCCAGTACGCTAGTGGGCCCCACAGATACGCAGTATTTT.

The sample holds a few counts of this clonotype. The genes are TRBV5-4 and TRBJ2-1; 14 nucleotides align to TRBD2. Trimming removed 4 bases from V and 7 bases from J; junction bases left unmatched: 4. The CDR3 covers 15 residues. The germline V gene encodes CDR1 SGHNT and CDR2 YYREEE (reference sequence). CDR3 sequence (DNA): TGTGCCAGCAGCCTGGGACTAGCGGGAGAGAATGAGCAGTTCTTC. This encodes CASSLGLAGENEQFF.

The rearrangement links TRBV20-1 to TRBJ2-7, with 10 positions matching TRBD2. V lost 5 bases, J lost 3 bases, and 4 bases stayed unmatched. The germline gives CDR1 DFQATT, CDR2 SNEGSKA (reference sequence). The CDR3 is made up of 13 amino acids. The CDR3 sequence is CSAQRTSGYEQYF. The CDR3 DNA reads TGCAGTGCTCAACGGACTAGCGGCTACGAGCAGTACTTC.

The chain has TRBV6-1 and TRBJ1-4; D call uncertain. The CDR3 spans 13 residues. Germline CDR1 is MNHNS and CDR2 is SASEGT. V was pared by 8 bases and J by 7 bases, with 14 bases between. CDR3 loop: CASGSGFREKLFF. Here the CDR3 DNA reads TGTGCCAGCGGTTCCGGGTTCCGTGAAAAACTGTTTTTT.

This chain links TRBV6-5 with TRBJ2-5; D is tentatively TRBD1 or TRBD2 (5 bases each). The CDR3 has 15 amino acids. V was cut by 4 bases and J by 4 bases, with 16 bases left in between. Looked up from germline, CDR1 is MNHEY and CDR2 is SVGAGI. The CDR3 nucleotides are TGTGCCAGCAGTTTCGCGGGCAGGGTGGGAGAGACCCAGTACTTC. It yields the protein CASSFAGRVGETQYF.

On this clonotype: A much larger clone is a single base away; this may be a read error. This rearrangement joins TRBV7-2 to TRBJ2-1; 7 positions match TRBD2. CDR3 length equals 17 residues. Germline CDR1 reads SGHTA; CDR2 reads FQGNSA. CDR3 in DNA: TGTGCCAGCAGCTTAGTCTGGGGGGGGGATTTGGGCAATGGGCAGTTCTTC. This codes for CASSLVWGGDLGNGQFF.

There are many counts of this clonotype. V and J are TRBV18 and TRBJ2-5; 7 bases agree with TRBD1. After removal of 3 bases from V and 5 bases from J, the junction contained 3 bases not matched to a gene. This CDR3 has 13 amino acids. Germline CDR1 KGHSH, CDR2 LQKENI. Written as DNA, the CDR3 is TGTGCCAGCTCACCGGGGACAGACGAGACCCAGTACTTC. Translating it yields CASSPGTDETQYF.

Note on this clonotype: It may be a read error: a sequence one base away is much more abundant. The chain couples TRBV11-2 to TRBJ1-4, with D maybe TRBD1 (5 bases). Per germline, CDR1 SGHAT and CDR2 FQNNGV. CDR3 length: 14 residues. The CDR3 region has the DNA TGTGCCAGCAGCTCAGGGATCACTAATGAAACACTGTTTTTT. This translates into CASSSGITNETLFF.

This clonotype was detected ten times or more. The J gene is TRBJ1-2, the V gene TRBV14; weak D call: TRBD1 (6 bases). The CDR3 has 15 residues. CDR1 is SGHDN, CDR2 FVKESK, per germline. Trimming shortened V by 4 bases and J by 3 bases, and 15 bases separated the two germline ends. The CDR3 DNA reads as TGTGCCAGCAGCCCGGAGGGGGGATTCGACTATGGCTACACCTTC. Encoded protein: CASSPEGGFDYGYTF.

This clonotype was counted at least ten times. The chain carries TRBV19 and TRBJ2-5, with TRBD2 identical over 14 bases. V gave up 4 bases and J gave up 6 bases; unmatched junction bases: 16. Germline V gives CDR1 LNHDA, CDR2 SQIVND (reference sequence). The CDR3 extends over 19 amino acids. This CDR3 is CASSKQGDLTSGRAQTQYF. CDR3 nucleotide sequence: TGTGCCAGTAGTAAACAGGGGGACCTGACTAGCGGGAGGGCCCAGACCCAGTACTTC.